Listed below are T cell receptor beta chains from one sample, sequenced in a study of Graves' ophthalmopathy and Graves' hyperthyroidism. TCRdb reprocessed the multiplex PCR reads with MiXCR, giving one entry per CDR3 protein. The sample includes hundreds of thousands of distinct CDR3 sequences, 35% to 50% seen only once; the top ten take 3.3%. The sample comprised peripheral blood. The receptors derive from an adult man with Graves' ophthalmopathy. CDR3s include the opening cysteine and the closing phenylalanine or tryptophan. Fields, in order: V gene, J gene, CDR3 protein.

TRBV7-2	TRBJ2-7	CASSIRGDEQYF
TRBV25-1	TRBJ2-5	CASSQTGMETQYF
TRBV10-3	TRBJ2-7	CAISEANRGRVEQYF
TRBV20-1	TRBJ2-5	CSARETGRGGETQYF
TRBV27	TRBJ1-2	CASGVGQGNYGYTF
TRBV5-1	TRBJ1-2	CASSNSTDLYTF
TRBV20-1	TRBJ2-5	CSASGGSGTQYF
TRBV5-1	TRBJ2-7	CASSGNPTYEQYF
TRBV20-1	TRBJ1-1	CSAHGQANTEAFF
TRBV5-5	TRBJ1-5	CASSLSVNQPQHF
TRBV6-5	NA	CASSYSYTHSYNEQFF
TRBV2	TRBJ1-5	CASRGTFYGQPQHF
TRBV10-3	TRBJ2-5	CAISARQETQYF
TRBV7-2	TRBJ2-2	CASSLALTGELFF
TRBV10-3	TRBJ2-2	CAISSLGGELFF
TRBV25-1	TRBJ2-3	CASSLRLDTQYF
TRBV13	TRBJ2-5	CASRIRGRGETQYF
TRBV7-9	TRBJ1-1	CASSLEGVRAEASF
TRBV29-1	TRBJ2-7	CSVEDLPGTLYEQYF
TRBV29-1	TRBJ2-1	CGVEELAGGGNEQFF
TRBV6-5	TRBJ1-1	CASIDPGRTFF
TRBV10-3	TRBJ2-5	CAISNQGKETQYF
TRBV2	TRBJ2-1	CASRLQEQFF
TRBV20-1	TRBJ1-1	CSARDGPAEAFF
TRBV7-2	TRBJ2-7	CASSFGQGEQYF
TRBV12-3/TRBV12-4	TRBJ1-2	CASSPGTVGFGYTF
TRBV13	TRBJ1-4	CASSSTGRDEKLFF
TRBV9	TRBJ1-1	CASSGDRAEAFF
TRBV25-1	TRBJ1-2	CASSESIYGYTF
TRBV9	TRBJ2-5	CASSVGQDGGETQYF
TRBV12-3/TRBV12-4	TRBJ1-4	CASRATGVREKLFF
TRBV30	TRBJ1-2	CAWSREYNYGYTF
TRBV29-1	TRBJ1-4	CSVTRTLGRATNEKLFF
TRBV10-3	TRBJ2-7	CAISGGQFEQYF
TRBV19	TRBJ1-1	CASSMYRAEAFF